Below are 30 T cell receptor beta chains sequenced from a single sample in a study of blood T cell repertoires in COVID-19. Some clones are missing from TCRdb's copy, which holds only in-frame ones; the method was immunoSEQ multiplex PCR. This table holds under 200,000 clones, around three quarters found once. Sequenced input: PBMCs or T cells enriched from blood (not recorded which). These receptors were taken from a woman aged 70-85 years in a cohort exposed to, infected with or recovered from COVID-19 (not recorded which).

The chain links TRBV28 to TRBJ1-1; 7 bases line up with TRBD1. The germline V gene encodes CDR1 MDHEN and CDR2 SYDVKM. V shed 5 bases, J shed 1 base, and the junction held 10 bases outside the gene matches. The CDR3 runs 16 residues. The CDR3 protein is CASSAPSQGWNTEAFF. The CDR3 DNA is TGTGCCAGCAGTGCCCCCTCACAGGGGTGGAACACTGAAGCTTTCTTT.

The rearrangement joins TRBV5-1 to TRBJ2-7, with 9 bases that match TRBD1. The CDR3 covers 16 residues. Per the germline V gene, CDR1 is SGHRS and CDR2 is YFSETQ. The junction had 8 bases not matched to a gene; V was cut back by 1 base and J by 3 bases. This chain's CDR3 is CASSLTPGQGDYEQYF. The CDR3 region has the DNA TGCGCCAGCAGCTTGACGCCGGGACAGGGTGACTACGAGCAGTACTTC. Together with reference TRBV5-1 and TRBJ2-7, the CDR3 gives the full variable domain: KAGVTQTPRYLIKTRGQQVTLSCSPISGHRSVSWYQQTPGQGLQFLFEYFSETQRNKGNFPGRFSGRQFSNSRSEMNVSTLELGDSALYLCASSLTPGQGDYEQYFGPGTRLTVT.

This clone was recorded only once. The V call is TRBV19, the J call TRBJ2-2, with 7 positions matching TRBD2. This CDR3 comprises 19 residues. Germline trimming cut 5 bases from V and 4 bases from J; bases unmatched to any gene: 19. Per the germline V gene, CDR1 is LNHDA and CDR2 is SQIVND (reference sequence). Here the CDR3 reads CASSPKRPLGLAVTGELFF. The DNA for the CDR3 is TGTGCCAGTAGTCCGAAAAGGCCTCTTGGGCTAGCGGTCACCGGGGAGCTGTTTTTT. Using reference TRBV19 and TRBJ2-2 for the parts outside the CDR3, the full variable domain is DGGITQSPKYLFRKEGQNVTLSCEQNLNHDAMYWYRQDPGQGLRLIYYSQIVNDFQKGDIAEGYSVSREKKESFPLTVTSAQKNPTAFYLCASSPKRPLGLAVTGELFFGEGSRLTVL.

The V and J genes are TRBV7-2 and TRBJ2-2; 7 positions match TRBD1. The V gene end was trimmed by 2 bases and the J gene end by 3 bases; junction bases not matched to a gene: 3. The germline gives CDR1 SGHTA, CDR2 FQGNSA. The CDR3 has 15 amino acids. CDR3 loop: CASSLRDSDTGELFF. The CDR3 DNA reads TGTGCCAGCAGCTTAAGGGACAGCGACACCGGGGAGCTGTTTTTT.

The rearrangement links TRBV27 to TRBJ2-5; 11 nucleotides match TRBD2. Germline CDR1 and CDR2: MNHEY and SMNVEV (reference sequence). This CDR3 is 16 amino acids long. V dropped 6 bases and J dropped 4; count of bases not matched to a gene: 10. This CDR3 reads CASSLAIGTSGETQYF. The DNA of the CDR3 is TGTGCCAGCAGCTTAGCGATCGGGACTAGCGGAGAGACCCAGTACTTC.

In this sample, this clone turned up many times. This sequence joins TRBV18 and TRBJ1-2; no clear D gene. This CDR3 has 13 residues. The germline CDR1 and CDR2 sequences are KGHSH and LQKENI. Trimming took off 3 bases at V and 7 bases at J, with 12 bases between the two ends. CDR3 nucleotide sequence: TGTGCCAGCTCACCCCCCTTGATGAGTGGCTACACCTTC. Its protein is CASSPPLMSGYTF.

The rearrangement links TRBV3-1 (or the pseudogene TRBV3-2) to TRBJ2-2; D gene uncertain. V was pared by 4 bases and J by 1 base, with 7 bases between. This CDR3 has 14 amino acids. CDR1 and CDR2 from the germline V gene are LGHDT and YNNKEL (reference sequence). The CDR3 sequence: CASSPNLNTGELFF. The CDR3 DNA reads TGTGCCAGCAGCCCGAACTTGAACACCGGGGAGCTGTTTTTT.

This chain's CDR3 is CASSQEGRVPGEQYF. The CDR3, as DNA: TGTGCCAGCAGCCAAGAAGGCCGGGTCCCCGGGGAGCAGTACTTC. The V gene is TRBV3-1 (or the pseudogene TRBV3-2), the J gene TRBJ2-7; D unresolved. The germline V and J ends were trimmed by 0 bases and 7 bases, with 16 bases remaining between them. This CDR3 has 15 residues. Looked up from germline, CDR1 is LGHDT and CDR2 is YNNKEL (reference sequence).

This chain joins TRBV21-1 and TRBJ1-2; the table's D call of TRBD1 was not tested on the DNA. TRBV21-1 is recorded as a pseudogene. The CDR3 runs 13 residues. This chain's CDR3 is CASRTTGNYGYTF. CDR3 in DNA: TGTGCCAGCAGAACTACAGGCAACTATGGCTACACCTTC.

This chain uses TRBV28 with TRBJ2-7; D is uncertain. Germline values: CDR1 MDHEN, CDR2 SYDVKM. This CDR3 spans 13 amino acids. Trimming removed 3 bases at V and 4 bases at J, with 10 bases between. CDR3 coding DNA: TGTGCCAGCAGTTTGGTCCAGAATTACGAGCAGTACTTC. Amino acid sequence: CASSLVQNYEQYF.

The chain recombines TRBV24-1 with TRBJ2-1, with D possibly TRBD1 on 5 matching bases. Trimming took 3 bases from V and 0 from J, leaving 17 bases between them. CDR1 KGHDR and CDR2 SFDVKD come from the germline V gene. CDR3 length equals 18 residues. DNA of the CDR3: TGTGCCACCAGTGATCCTGTGGCCCAAGGGGACTCCTACAATGAGCAGTTCTTC. It codes for CATSDPVAQGDSYNEQFF.

The genes are TRBV28 and TRBJ2-6; TRBD2 matches 7 bases. The germline V gene encodes CDR1 MDHEN and CDR2 SYDVKM. Germline trimming cut 6 bases from V and 0 bases from J; bases unmatched to any gene: 14. This CDR3 spans 19 amino acids. The CDR3: CASREGLLKTVSGANVLTF. In DNA, the CDR3 is TGTGCCAGCAGGGAGGGACTACTTAAAACAGTCTCTGGGGCCAACGTCCTGACTTTC.

The rearrangement links TRBV6-6 to TRBJ1-4; D ambiguous. The germline V and J ends were trimmed by 5 bases and 8 bases, with 12 bases remaining between them. The CDR3 runs to 13 residues. Germline CDR1 MNHNY, CDR2 SVGAGI (reference sequence). The CDR3 spells CASSVDPGEKLFF. DNA for the CDR3: TGTGCCAGCAGTGTCGACCCGGGGGAAAAACTGTTTTTT.

This chain joins TRBV27 and TRBJ2-7; the match to TRBD1 covers 12 bases. V shed 5 bases, J shed 5 bases, and the junction held 13 bases outside the gene matches. Per germline, CDR1 MNHEY and CDR2 SMNVEV (reference sequence). This CDR3 is 17 amino acids long. Written as DNA, the CDR3 is TGTGCCAGCAGTAAAGGGACAGGGGGCGGCGGACCTGACGAGCAGTACTTC. This codes for CASSKGTGGGGPDEQYF.

This chain connects TRBV10-3 to TRBJ2-7; 12 positions match TRBD2. The CDR3 sequence is 13 residues long. Per the germline V gene, CDR1 is ENHRY and CDR2 is SYGVKD. V shed 11 bases and J 2 bases; nucleotides not matched to a gene: 4. Written as DNA, the CDR3 is TGTGCCTCGGGACTAGCGGGCGCCTACGAGCAGTACTTC. Residues: CASGLAGAYEQYF.

The chain joins TRBV7-8 to TRBJ1-2; the match to TRBD1 covers 9 bases. J gave up 8 bases and V 0 bases, and 7 bases lay outside the gene matches. The CDR3 covers 15 residues. Germline-derived CDR1 and CDR2 are SGHVS and FQNEAQ. The CDR3 nucleotides are TGTGCCAGCAGCTTAGCGCCGGACAGGGGTAACGGCTACACCTTC. Protein: CASSLAPDRGNGYTF.

This chain joins TRBV18 and TRBJ1-5; possibly TRBD1 for D (5 bases). The CDR3 covers 14 residues. Trimming removed 1 base at V and 10 bases at J, with 14 bases between. In germline, CDR1 is KGHSH, CDR2 LQKENI. CDR3 region: CASSPLGGVEPQHF. CDR3 sequence (DNA): TGTGCCAGCTCACCACTCGGAGGGGTTGAACCCCAGCATTTT.

The CDR3 is CASSPRQGLVYF. CDR3 coding DNA: TGTGCCAGCAGTCCACGACAGGGCCTTGTATATTTT. The chain couples TRBV27 to TRBJ1-3, with TRBD1 matching 7 bases. V was clipped by 5 bases and J by 14 bases; unmatched bases: 9. The CDR3 is 12 residues long. From germline, CDR1 is MNHEY and CDR2 SMNVEV (reference sequence).

Here the CDR3 DNA reads TGTGCCAGCAGCCGTGACACGGTGGCTACTGAAGCTTTCTTT. Protein: CASSRDTVATEAFF. The chain employs TRBV11-3 and TRBJ1-1, with D unresolved. This CDR3 is 14 amino acids long. Germline CDR1 reads SGHNT; CDR2 reads YENEEA. Trimming stripped 5 bases from V and 5 bases from J, with 15 bases between.

This chain links TRBV11-2 with TRBJ1-2; 9 bases are a match to TRBD1. This CDR3 spans 15 amino acids. The germline gives CDR1 SGHAT, CDR2 FQNNGV. Germline trimming cut 1 base from V and 4 bases from J; bases unmatched to any gene: 4. The CDR3 spells CASSLGDRASYGYTF. The CDR3 bases are TGTGCCAGCAGCTTAGGGGACAGGGCTTCCTATGGCTACACCTTC.

This CDR3 reads CASSYWDSQETQYF. The CDR3 DNA is TGCGCCAGCAGCTACTGGGACAGCCAAGAGACCCAGTACTTC. This chain connects TRBV5-1 to TRBJ2-5; 7 bases line up with TRBD1. V was clipped by 3 bases and J by 1 base; unmatched bases: 3. The CDR3 spans 14 residues. Germline CDR1 reads SGHRS; CDR2 reads YFSETQ. The full variable domain, in which reference TRBV5-1 and TRBJ2-5 provide the parts outside the CDR3, is KAGVTQTPRYLIKTRGQQVTLSCSPISGHRSVSWYQQTPGQGLQFLFEYFSETQRNKGNFPGRFSGRQFSNSRSEMNVSTLELGDSALYLCASSYWDSQETQYFGPGTRLLVL.

This clone was counted a single time. The sample carries other DNA sequences with the same CDR3. The chain links TRBV18 to TRBJ2-5; TRBD2 matches at 11 bases. This CDR3 is 14 amino acids long. Losses at the gene ends were 6 bases for V and 4 bases for J; bases not matched to a gene: 4. CDR1 is KGHSH and CDR2 is LQKENI in the germline V gene. In nucleotides, the CDR3 is TGTGCCAGCTCCCCTGGACTAGCGGGAGAGACCCAGTACTTC. Protein product: CASSPGLAGETQYF.

The V and J genes are TRBV5-4 and TRBJ2-1; perhaps TRBD2 as D (6 bases). V was shortened by 2 bases and J by 4 bases, with 19 bases between the two germline ends. The CDR3 length is 17 residues. CDR1 SGHNT and CDR2 YYREEE come from the germline V gene (reference sequence). This CDR3 reads CASSLNSRAGRYNEQFF. The CDR3 DNA is TGTGCCAGCAGCTTAAATTCGCGGGCGGGACGGTACAATGAGCAGTTCTTC.

Only a few counts were recorded for this clone. The rearrangement links TRBV5-8 to TRBJ2-7; 11 bases are shared with TRBD2. CDR3 length: 15 residues. Per the germline V gene, CDR1 is SGHTS and CDR2 is YDEGEE. The V and J ends lost 0 bases and 6 bases, in that order; junction bases with no gene match: 5. For the CDR3, the DNA is TGTGCCAGCAGCTTGGTATCGCTAGCGGGAGGCGAGCAGTACTTC. Its protein product is CASSLVSLAGGEQYF.

The chain recombines TRBV19 with TRBJ2-1, with a possible D match to TRBD2 (6 bases). The CDR3 totals 16 residues. V lost 3 bases and J 4 bases, leaving 16 bases between the germline ends. CDR1 and CDR2 from the germline V gene are LNHDA and SQIVND (reference sequence). CDR3 in DNA: TGTGCCAGTAGTATTTTTGGGGGAGGAAGTTACAATGAGCAGTTCTTC. Its translation: CASSIFGGGSYNEQFF. Using reference TRBV19 and TRBJ2-1 for the parts outside the CDR3, the full variable domain is DGGITQSPKYLFRKEGQNVTLSCEQNLNHDAMYWYRQDPGQGLRLIYYSQIVNDFQKGDIAEGYSVSREKKESFPLTVTSAQKNPTAFYLCASSIFGGGSYNEQFFGPGTRLTVL.

V and J are TRBV5-1 and TRBJ2-5; 9 bases align to TRBD2. With 0 bases clipped from V and 5 bases from J, the junction kept 5 bases outside the gene matches. The CDR3 sequence is 15 residues long. CDR1 and CDR2 from the germline V gene are SGHRS and YFSETQ. CDR3 amino acids: CASSLVFSGGETQYF. CDR3 bases: TGCGCCAGCAGCTTGGTTTTCAGCGGGGGGGAGACCCAGTACTTC.

This clone appeared once. This rearrangement joins TRBV4-1 to TRBJ1-2; TRBD1 might be the D (5 bases). The germline V gene encodes CDR1 MGHRA and CDR2 YSYEKL. The CDR3 is 16 amino acids. Trimming removed 0 bases at V and 1 base at J, with 12 bases between. The DNA of the CDR3 is TGCGCCAGCAGCCAAGATCTGACAGCAGTTAACTATGGCTACACCTTC. Translation: CASSQDLTAVNYGYTF.

The V gene is TRBV5-1, the J gene TRBJ2-5; D gene uncertain. V lost 0 bases to trimming and J lost 3 bases, with 9 bases between them. The CDR3 contains 14 residues. From germline, CDR1 is SGHRS and CDR2 YFSETQ. The CDR3 region is CASSLAFRKETQYF. CDR3 sequence (DNA): TGCGCCAGCAGCTTGGCTTTCAGGAAAGAGACCCAGTACTTC.

V usage is TRBV7-3 and J usage is TRBJ2-7; TRBD2 aligns across 8 bases. From germline, CDR1 is SGHTA and CDR2 FQGTGA. The CDR3 totals 14 residues. V dropped 5 bases and J dropped 0; count of bases not matched to a gene: 3. CDR3 region: CASSPSGSSYEQYF. Here the CDR3 DNA reads TGTGCCAGCAGCCCCAGCGGGAGCTCCTACGAGCAGTACTTC.

The rearrangement joins TRBV5-5 to TRBJ2-7, with 8 bases identical to TRBD1. V lost 4 bases and J lost 2; bases outside the gene matches: 5. The germline V gene has CDR1 SGHKS and CDR2 YYEKEE (reference sequence). The CDR3 has 14 amino acids. CDR3 protein: CASSVGQGPYEQYF. CDR3 in DNA: TGTGCCAGCAGCGTTGGACAGGGTCCCTACGAGCAGTACTTC.